The entry that follows covers one T cell receptor beta chain sequence. Antigen: not known. The source of the sample is a study of cytomegalovirus exposure and HLA in healthy donors. General study findings and limits: Near-uniform donor sequencing depth was presumed by presence/absence analyses. From TCR beta sequences, most subjects' HLA-A and HLA-B alleles were reportedly predicted accurately. A later analysis found that most CMV-associated TCR beta chains appeared HLA-restricted. After further analysis at a later stage, 16,951 TCR beta sequences were associated with HLA alleles at 0.05 false discovery rate.

The PCR ran on 60 Vbeta and 13 Jbeta primers. Produced via immunoSEQ multiplex PCR; TCRdb's table is partial and in-frame only. The table lists roughly 140,000 clones, about 75% of them singletons. Trimming took 0 bases from V and 4 from J; bases not matched to a gene: 12. In germline, CDR1 is ENHRY, CDR2 SYGVKD. CDR3 length equals 18 residues. The receptor's source is a woman between 25 and 40 years old in good health and CMV-seronegative. Input material: PBMCs. The V call is TRBV10-3, the J call TRBJ1-2; 9 bases match TRBD1. The CDR3 nucleotides read TGTGCCATCAGTGAGTCGCGGGACAGGGTAGGGAAGGGCTATGGCTACACCTTC. Translating gives CAISESRDRVGKGYGYTF.